This section outlines one TCR beta chain sequence together with its context. What it binds is unknown. TCRdb keeps only in-frame clones here, not all; method: immunoSEQ multiplex PCR. This sample has 25,000 to 35,000 clones, with 65% to 80% found just once. Antigen-specific CD4+ T cells were expanded (with viral peptide pools) by the ViraFEST assay ahead of sequencing. Following 10 days of culture, CD4+ T cells were isolated. Participants were given two doses of BNT162b2 or mRNA-1273 vaccine. Each well held some 2.2 million PBMC cultured with around 9.4 ug/ml peptides and roughly 11 IU/ml IL-2. The data belong to a study of vaccination effects on CD4 cells after COVID-19. Overall study: Post-vaccine sample collection fell at a median of 72 days after the second dose. General study results and limits: Vaccine- and infection-induced clones showed marked clonal contraction late following vaccination.

V was trimmed by 5 bases and J by 2 bases, leaving 15 bases between them. Looked up from germline, CDR1 is SGHNT and CDR2 is YENEEA. This CDR3 has 15 amino acids. This chain links TRBV11-3 with TRBJ1-1, with D perhaps matching TRBD1 (5 bases). This clonotype originated in a human donor who received a COVID-19 vaccine. This material consisted of CD4+ T cells from PBMCs cultured with HCoV-NL63 spike peptides, taken after COVID-19 vaccination. CDR3 DNA sequence: TGTGCCAGCAGCGGAAGCGAGGGGATAAACACTGAAGCTTTCTTT. This codes for CASSGSEGINTEAFF.